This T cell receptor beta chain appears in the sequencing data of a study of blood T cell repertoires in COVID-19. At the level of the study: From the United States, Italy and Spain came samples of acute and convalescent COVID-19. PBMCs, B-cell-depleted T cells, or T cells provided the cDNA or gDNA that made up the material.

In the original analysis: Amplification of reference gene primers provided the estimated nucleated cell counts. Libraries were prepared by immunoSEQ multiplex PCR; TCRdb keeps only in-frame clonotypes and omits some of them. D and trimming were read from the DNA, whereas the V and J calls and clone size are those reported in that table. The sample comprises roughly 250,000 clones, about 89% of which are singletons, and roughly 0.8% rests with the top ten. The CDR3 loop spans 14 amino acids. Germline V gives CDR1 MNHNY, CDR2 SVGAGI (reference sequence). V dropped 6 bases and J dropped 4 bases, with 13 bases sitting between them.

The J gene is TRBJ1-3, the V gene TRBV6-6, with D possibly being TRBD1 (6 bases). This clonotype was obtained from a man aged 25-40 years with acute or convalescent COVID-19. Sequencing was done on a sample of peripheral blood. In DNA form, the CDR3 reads TGTGCCAGCAGGTTTACAGGGTCCGGAAACACCATATATTTT. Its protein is CASRFTGSGNTIYF.